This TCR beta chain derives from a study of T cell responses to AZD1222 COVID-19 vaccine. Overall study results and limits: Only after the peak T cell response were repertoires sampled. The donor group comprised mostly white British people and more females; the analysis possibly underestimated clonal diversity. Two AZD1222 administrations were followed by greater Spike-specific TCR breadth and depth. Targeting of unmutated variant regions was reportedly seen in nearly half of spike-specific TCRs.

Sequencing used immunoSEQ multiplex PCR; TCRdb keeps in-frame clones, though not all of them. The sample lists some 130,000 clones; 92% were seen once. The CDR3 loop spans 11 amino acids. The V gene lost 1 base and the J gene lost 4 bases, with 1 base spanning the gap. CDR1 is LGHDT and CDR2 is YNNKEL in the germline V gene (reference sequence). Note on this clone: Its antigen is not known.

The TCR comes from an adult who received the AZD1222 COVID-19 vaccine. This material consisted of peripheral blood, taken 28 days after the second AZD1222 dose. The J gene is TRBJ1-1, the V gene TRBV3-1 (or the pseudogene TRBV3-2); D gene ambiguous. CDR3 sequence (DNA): TGTGCCAGCAGCCAAGGCACTGAAGCTTTCTTT. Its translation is CASSQGTEAFF.